These 18 T cell receptor beta chains were all obtained from the same sample, sequenced in a study of blood T cells in healthy people across ages. Primers used in a second PCR of about 6 to 11 cycles were a sample-barcoded 5' primer and a J-beta primer mix. One entry per CDR3 protein results from TCRdb running MiXCR on the 5' RACE reads. The table shows 1.5 million to 2 million distinct CDR3 sequences, with roughly 27% occurring only once. Source material: blood. The source of these receptors is a woman in her twenties or thirties in good health.

This clonotype was counted ten times or more. The chain has TRBV6-1 and TRBJ2-1; 15 bases match TRBD2. The CDR3 has 19 amino acids. CDR1 and CDR2 (germline): MNHNS, SASEGT. J gave up 2 bases and V 5 bases, and 10 bases lay outside the gene matches. The DNA for the CDR3 is TGTGCCAGCAGTACGCGGACTAGCGGGAGGGGAGGCACCTACAATGAGCAGTTCTTC. It codes for CASSTRTSGRGGTYNEQFF.

The gene calls are TRBV7-9 and TRBJ1-3; 7 bases match TRBD1. Germline CDR1 reads SEHNR; CDR2 reads FQNEAQ (reference sequence). J gave up 0 bases and V 5 bases, and 7 bases lay outside the gene matches. This CDR3 contains 16 residues. DNA of the CDR3: TGTGCCAGCAGCCCGCAGGACAGGAGCTCTGGAAACACCATATATTTT. The encoded protein is CASSPQDRSSGNTIYF.

The chain recombines TRBV27 with TRBJ2-7; perhaps TRBD2 as D (6 bases). CDR1 is MNHEY, CDR2 SMNVEV, per germline (reference sequence). This CDR3 contains 12 residues. The germline V and J ends were trimmed by 10 bases and 3 bases, with 13 bases remaining between them. The CDR3 sequence is CATRRGLYEQYF. In nucleotides, the CDR3 is TGTGCCACCAGGAGGGGACTCTACGAGCAGTACTTC.

The chain has TRBV11-2 and TRBJ1-1; no clear D. V was shortened by 0 bases and J by 1 base, with 12 bases between the two germline ends. The CDR3 is 16 amino acids. Germline V gene data show CDR1 as SGHAT and CDR2 as FQNNGV. The CDR3 DNA follows: TGTGCCAGCAGCTTAGAGGGCCCCGCACAGAACACTGAAGCTTTCTTT. Translation gives CASSLEGPAQNTEAFF.

The gene calls are TRBV5-1 and TRBJ1-1; D unresolved. Germline V gives CDR1 SGHRS, CDR2 YFSETQ. The V end lost 7 bases, the J end lost 2 bases, and 18 bases lay between the germline ends. This CDR3 is 15 amino acids long. The CDR3 region is CASGSVGVRNTEAFF. CDR3 nucleotides: TGCGCCAGCGGCAGCGTTGGGGTACGCAACACTGAAGCTTTCTTT. Combining the CDR3 with reference TRBV5-1 and TRBJ1-1 gives the whole variable domain KAGVTQTPRYLIKTRGQQVTLSCSPISGHRSVSWYQQTPGQGLQFLFEYFSETQRNKGNFPGRFSGRQFSNSRSEMNVSTLELGDSALYLCASGSVGVRNTEAFFGQGTRLTVV.

About this clonotype itself: The junction shows a germline mismatch at one end, possibly a read error. This chain uses TRBV18 with TRBJ2-1; 8 bases align to TRBD2. Per germline, CDR1 KGHSH and CDR2 LQKENI. CDR3 length: 17 amino acids. CDR3 sequence: CASSYTSGSYSYDEQFF. In DNA form, the CDR3 reads TGTGCCAGCTCATATACTAGCGGCTCATACTCCTACGATGAGCAGTTCTTC.

The sample holds many counts of this clonotype. This rearrangement joins TRBV2 to TRBJ2-7; 7 positions match TRBD2. V lost 11 bases to trimming and J lost 3 bases; unmatched junction nucleotides: 13. The CDR3 is 14 amino acids. The germline CDR1 and CDR2 sequences are SNHLY and FYNNEI. The CDR3 nucleotides are TGTGCCTCCCAAGGGGAGGGCAGATTCTACGAGCAGTACTTC. Translating it yields CASQGEGRFYEQYF. Full variable domain (outside the CDR3, taken from reference TRBV2 and TRBJ2-7): EPEVTQTPSHQVTQMGQEVILRCVPISNHLYFYWYRQILGQKVEFLVSFYNNEISEKSEIFDDQFSVERPDGSNFTLKIRSTKLEDSAMYFCASQGEGRFYEQYFGPGTRLTVT.

V and J are TRBV18 and TRBJ1-6; 10 bases map to TRBD1. Losses at the gene ends were 5 bases for V and 12 bases for J; bases not matched to a gene: 10. The germline V gene has CDR1 KGHSH and CDR2 LQKENI. CDR3 length: 15 residues. Written as DNA, the CDR3 is TGTGCCAGCTCATCCGGGACAGGGGACCCTCAACCCCTCCACTTT. It specifies CASSSGTGDPQPLHF.

The rearrangement uses TRBV12-3 or TRBV12-4 and TRBJ2-1; tentatively, D is TRBD2 (6 bases). This CDR3 comprises 13 residues. The V end was cut by 7 bases, the J end by 3 bases, with 10 bases between. CDR3 loop: CASTREYYNEQFF. CDR3 bases: TGTGCCAGCACCCGGGAGTACTACAATGAGCAGTTCTTC.

A note on this clonotype: Since a much larger clone is just one base distant, this may be a read error. V gene TRBV10-3 combines with J gene TRBJ1-2; 11 bases fit TRBD1. Germline loops: CDR1 ENHRY, CDR2 SYGVKD. CDR3 length: 13 residues. CDR3 in amino acids: CAVSQDRGLGYTF. The DNA for the CDR3 is TGTGCCGTCAGCCAGGACAGGGGGCTTGGCTACACCTTC.

The chain joins TRBV10-3 to TRBJ2-3; 7 bases agree with TRBD2. The V segment lost 6 bases and the J segment 2 bases; nucleotides outside the gene matches: 8. CDR1 and CDR2 (germline): ENHRY, SYGVKD. CDR3 length: 15 amino acids. CDR3 nucleotide sequence: TGTGCCATCAGCGATCGGACTAGATCCACAGATACGCAGTATTTT. This sequence encodes CAISDRTRSTDTQYF.

The CDR3 spells CSARRTGLGSNQPQHF. CDR3 nucleotides: TGCAGTGCTAGAAGGACAGGGTTAGGGAGCAATCAGCCCCAGCATTTT. The chain carries TRBV20-1 and TRBJ1-5, with 8 nucleotides matching TRBD1. Trimming removed 2 bases from V and 1 base from J; junction bases left unmatched: 7. CDR3 size: 16 residues. The germline V gene encodes CDR1 DFQATT and CDR2 SNEGSKA (reference sequence).

This chain links TRBV3-1 with TRBJ2-1; D might be TRBD1 (6 bases). This CDR3 is built from 13 residues. The ends were cut back, 1 base at V and 10 bases at J, with 11 bases in the middle. CDR1 and CDR2 from the germline V gene are LGHDT and YNNKEL (reference sequence). CDR3 protein: CASSQVDSYEQFF. In DNA, the CDR3 is TGTGCCAGCAGCCAAGTGGACAGCTACGAGCAGTTCTTC.

The CDR3 is CASRAKGNTEAFF. Here the CDR3 DNA reads TGTGCCAGCCGGGCCAAGGGGAACACTGAAGCTTTCTTT. The chain is built from TRBV6-6 and TRBJ1-1; D unresolved. From germline, CDR1 is MNHNY and CDR2 SVGAGI (reference sequence). The CDR3 is made up of 13 amino acids. V gave up 8 bases and J gave up 1 base, with 11 bases separating them.

This clonotype occurred once. This chain joins TRBV6-5 and TRBJ1-1; perhaps TRBD1 as D (6 bases). Germline loops: CDR1 MNHEY, CDR2 SVGAGI. With 5 bases removed from V and 10 bases from J, the gap between germline ends came to 23 bases. There are 15 residues in the CDR3. This chain's CDR3 is CASSTQGHVLGRAFF. CDR3 nucleotides: TGTGCCAGCAGTACCCAGGGGCATGTATTAGGTAGAGCTTTCTTT.

The chain combines TRBV20-1 with TRBJ2-7; 7 nucleotides align to TRBD1. Germline CDR1 and CDR2: DFQATT and SNEGSKA (reference sequence). The CDR3 spans 14 residues. V lost 3 bases, J lost 3 bases, and 8 bases stayed unmatched. The CDR3: CSARRGGGGYEQYF. CDR3 coding DNA: TGCAGTGCTAGGAGAGGGGGCGGCGGCTACGAGCAGTACTTC.

V is TRBV29-1 and J is TRBJ2-3, with 12 bases aligning to TRBD2. Trimming took 6 bases from V and 5 from J; bases not matched to a gene: 6. Germline V gives CDR1 SQVTM, CDR2 ANQGSEA. This CDR3 spans 14 amino acids. This CDR3 is CSVLEGLAGDTQYF. The CDR3 bases are TGCAGCGTGCTTGAGGGACTAGCGGGAGATACGCAGTATTTT.

V usage is TRBV29-1 and J usage is TRBJ1-1, with 9 bases aligning to TRBD1. The V and J ends lost 4 bases and 0 bases, in that order; junction bases with no gene match: 6. In germline, CDR1 is SQVTM, CDR2 ANQGSEA. The CDR3 sequence is 15 residues long. The CDR3 is CSVVGDRAVNTEAFF. For the CDR3, the DNA is TGCAGCGTTGTTGGGGACAGGGCCGTGAACACTGAAGCTTTCTTT. Drawing the rest from reference TRBV29-1 and TRBJ1-1, the complete variable domain is SAVISQKPSRDICQRGTSLTIQCQVDSQVTMMFWYRQQPGQSLTLIATANQGSEATYESGFVIDKFPISRPNLTFSTLTVSNMSPEDSSIYLCSVVGDRAVNTEAFFGQGTRLTVV.